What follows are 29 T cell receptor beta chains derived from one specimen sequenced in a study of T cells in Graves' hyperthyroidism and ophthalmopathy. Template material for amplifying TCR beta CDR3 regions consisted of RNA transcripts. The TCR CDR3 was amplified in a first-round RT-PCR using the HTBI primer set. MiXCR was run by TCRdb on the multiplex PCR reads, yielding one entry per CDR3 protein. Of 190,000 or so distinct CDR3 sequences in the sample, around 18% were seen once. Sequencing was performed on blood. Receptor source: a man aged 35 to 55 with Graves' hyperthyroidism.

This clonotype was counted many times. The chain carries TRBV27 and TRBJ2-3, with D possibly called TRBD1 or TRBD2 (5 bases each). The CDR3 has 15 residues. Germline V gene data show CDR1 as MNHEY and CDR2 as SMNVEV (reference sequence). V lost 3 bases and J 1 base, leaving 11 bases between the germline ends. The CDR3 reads CASSFGGGGTDTQYF. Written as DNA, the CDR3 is TGTGCCAGCAGTTTTGGGGGTGGAGGCACAGATACGCAGTATTTT.

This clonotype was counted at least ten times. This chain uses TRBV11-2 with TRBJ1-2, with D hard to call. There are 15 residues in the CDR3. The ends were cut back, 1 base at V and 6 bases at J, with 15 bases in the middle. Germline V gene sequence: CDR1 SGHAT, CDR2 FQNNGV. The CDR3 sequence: CASSLGGGTAHGYTF. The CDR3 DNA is TGTGCCAGCAGCTTAGGTGGAGGCACGGCTCATGGCTACACCTTC.

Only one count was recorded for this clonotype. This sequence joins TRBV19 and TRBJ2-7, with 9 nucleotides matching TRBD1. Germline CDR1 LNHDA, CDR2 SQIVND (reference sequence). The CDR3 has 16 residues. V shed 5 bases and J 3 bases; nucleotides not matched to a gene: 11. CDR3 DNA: TGTGCCAGTAGTCCCTCACAGGGGGCGCTTTTCTACGAGCAGTACTTC. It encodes CASSPSQGALFYEQYF.

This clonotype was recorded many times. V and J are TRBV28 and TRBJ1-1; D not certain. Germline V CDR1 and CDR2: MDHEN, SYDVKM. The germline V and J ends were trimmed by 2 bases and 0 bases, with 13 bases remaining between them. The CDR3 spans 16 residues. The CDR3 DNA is TGTGCCAGCAGTTTAAAGGGAGAAATCTTGAACACTGAAGCTTTCTTT. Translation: CASSLKGEILNTEAFF.

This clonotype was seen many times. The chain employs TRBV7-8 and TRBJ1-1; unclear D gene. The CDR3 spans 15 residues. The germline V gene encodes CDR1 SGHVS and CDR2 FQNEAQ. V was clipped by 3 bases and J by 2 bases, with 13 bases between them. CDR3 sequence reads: CASSFRTGFNTEAFF. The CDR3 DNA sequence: TGTGCCAGCAGCTTTCGGACGGGATTCAACACTGAAGCTTTCTTT.

The CDR3 DNA is TGCGCCAGCAGCCTAACCGGGACAAATGGAAACACCATATATTTT. Protein product: CASSLTGTNGNTIYF. The V and J genes are TRBV5-1 and TRBJ1-3, with D perhaps TRBD1 (6 bases). The CDR3 is 15 residues long. With 4 bases removed from V and 3 bases from J, the gap between germline ends came to 14 bases. From germline, CDR1 is SGHRS and CDR2 YFSETQ.

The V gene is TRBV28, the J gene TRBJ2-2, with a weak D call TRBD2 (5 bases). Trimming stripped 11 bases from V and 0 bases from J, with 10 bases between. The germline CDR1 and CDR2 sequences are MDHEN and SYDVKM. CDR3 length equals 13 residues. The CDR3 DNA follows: TGTGCCCTAGCTGGGGCGAACACCGGGGAGCTGTTTTTT. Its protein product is CALAGANTGELFF.

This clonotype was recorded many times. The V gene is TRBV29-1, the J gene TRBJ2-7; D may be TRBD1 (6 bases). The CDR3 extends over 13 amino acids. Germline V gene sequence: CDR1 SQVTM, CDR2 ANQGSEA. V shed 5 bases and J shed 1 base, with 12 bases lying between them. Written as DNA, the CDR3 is TGCAGCGTTACTACAGGGCAATCCTACGAGCAGTACTTC. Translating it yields CSVTTGQSYEQYF.

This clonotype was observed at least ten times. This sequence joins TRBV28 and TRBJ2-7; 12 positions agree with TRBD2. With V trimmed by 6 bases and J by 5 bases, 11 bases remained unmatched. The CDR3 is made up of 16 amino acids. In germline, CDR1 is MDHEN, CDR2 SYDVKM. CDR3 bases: TGTGCCAGCAGATCGTCCCGACTAGCGGGGGTGCACGAGCAGTACTTC. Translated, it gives CASRSSRLAGVHEQYF.

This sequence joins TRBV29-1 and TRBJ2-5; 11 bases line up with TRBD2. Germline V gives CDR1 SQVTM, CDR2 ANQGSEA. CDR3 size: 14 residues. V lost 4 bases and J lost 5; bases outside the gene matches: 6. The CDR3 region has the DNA TGCAGCGTTGGATTAGCGGGAGGGTCGGAGACCCAGTACTTC. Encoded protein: CSVGLAGGSETQYF.

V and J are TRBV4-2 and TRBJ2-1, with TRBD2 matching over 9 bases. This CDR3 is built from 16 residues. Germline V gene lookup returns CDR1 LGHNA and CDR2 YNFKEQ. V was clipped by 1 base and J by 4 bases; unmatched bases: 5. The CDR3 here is CASSQVPAGGYNEQFF. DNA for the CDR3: TGTGCCAGCAGCCAAGTGCCAGCGGGGGGTTACAATGAGCAGTTCTTC.

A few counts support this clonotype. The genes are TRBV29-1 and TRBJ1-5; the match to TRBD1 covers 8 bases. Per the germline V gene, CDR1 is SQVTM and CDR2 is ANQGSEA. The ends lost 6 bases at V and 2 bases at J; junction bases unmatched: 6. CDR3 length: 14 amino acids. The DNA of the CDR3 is TGCAGCGTAGAGACAGGGGATGGCAATCAGCCCCAGCATTTT. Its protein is CSVETGDGNQPQHF.

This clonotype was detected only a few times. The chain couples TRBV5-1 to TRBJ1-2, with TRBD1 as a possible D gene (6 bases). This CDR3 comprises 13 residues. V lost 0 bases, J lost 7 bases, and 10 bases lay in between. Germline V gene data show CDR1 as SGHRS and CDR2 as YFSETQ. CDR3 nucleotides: TGCGCCAGCAGCTTGGAGGGGGGCTCTGGCTACACCTTC. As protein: CASSLEGGSGYTF.

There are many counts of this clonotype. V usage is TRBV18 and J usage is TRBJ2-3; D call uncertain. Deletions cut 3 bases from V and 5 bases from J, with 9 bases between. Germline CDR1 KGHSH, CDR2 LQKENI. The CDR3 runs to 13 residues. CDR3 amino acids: CASSPQAGDTQYF. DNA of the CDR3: TGTGCCAGCTCACCGCAGGCCGGAGATACGCAGTATTTT.

The DNA for the CDR3 is TGCGCCAGCAGCCAAGCCCGCGGCGGGTTTTCGTATGGCTACACCTTC. It specifies CASSQARGGFSYGYTF. The chain employs TRBV4-1 and TRBJ1-2; D is undetermined. The CDR3 sequence is 16 residues long. The V gene lost 1 base and the J gene lost 5 bases, with 17 bases spanning the gap. Germline CDR1 reads MGHRA; CDR2 reads YSYEKL.

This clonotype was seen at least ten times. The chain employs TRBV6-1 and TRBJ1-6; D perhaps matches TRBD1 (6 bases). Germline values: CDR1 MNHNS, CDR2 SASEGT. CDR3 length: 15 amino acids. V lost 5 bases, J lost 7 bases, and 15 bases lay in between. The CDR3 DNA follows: TGTGCCAGCAGTAGAAACAGGGTAGGCAATTCACCCCTCCACTTT. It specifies CASSRNRVGNSPLHF.

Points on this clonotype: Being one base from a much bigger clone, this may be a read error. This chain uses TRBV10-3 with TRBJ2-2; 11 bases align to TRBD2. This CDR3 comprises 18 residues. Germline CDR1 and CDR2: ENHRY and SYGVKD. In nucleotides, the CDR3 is TGTGCCATCAGGGCGGGCCTAGCGGGGGGCCCCAACACCGGGCAGCTGTTTTTT. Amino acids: CAIRAGLAGGPNTGQLFF.

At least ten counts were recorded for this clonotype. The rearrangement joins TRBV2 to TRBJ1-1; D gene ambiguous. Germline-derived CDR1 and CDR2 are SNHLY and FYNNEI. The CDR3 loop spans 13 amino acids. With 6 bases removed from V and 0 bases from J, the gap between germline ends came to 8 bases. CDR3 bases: TGTGCCAGCAGGGGCGGTGTGAACACTGAAGCTTTCTTT. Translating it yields CASRGGVNTEAFF. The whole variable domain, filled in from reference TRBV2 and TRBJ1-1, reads EPEVTQTPSHQVTQMGQEVILRCVPISNHLYFYWYRQILGQKVEFLVSFYNNEISEKSEIFDDQFSVERPDGSNFTLKIRSTKLEDSAMYFCASRGGVNTEAFFGQGTRLTVV.

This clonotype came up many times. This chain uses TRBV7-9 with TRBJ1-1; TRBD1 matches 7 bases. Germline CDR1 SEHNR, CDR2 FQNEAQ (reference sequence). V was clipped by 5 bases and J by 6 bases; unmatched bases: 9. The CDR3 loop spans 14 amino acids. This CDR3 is CASSLRQGGAEAFF. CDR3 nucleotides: TGTGCCAGCAGCCTCCGACAGGGCGGCGCTGAAGCTTTCTTT.

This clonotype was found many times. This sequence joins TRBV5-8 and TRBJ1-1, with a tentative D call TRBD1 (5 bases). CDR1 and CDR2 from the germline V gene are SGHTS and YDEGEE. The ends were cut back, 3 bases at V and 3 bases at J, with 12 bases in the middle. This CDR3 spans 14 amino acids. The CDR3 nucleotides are TGTGCCAGCAGCTCCGCGAGGGACCACACTGAAGCTTTCTTT. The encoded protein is CASSSARDHTEAFF.

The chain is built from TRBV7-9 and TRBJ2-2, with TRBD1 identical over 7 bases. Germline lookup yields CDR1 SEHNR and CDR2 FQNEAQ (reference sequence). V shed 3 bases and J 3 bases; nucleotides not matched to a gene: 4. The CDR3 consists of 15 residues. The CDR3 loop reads CASSLRQGYTGELFF. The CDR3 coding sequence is TGTGCCAGCAGCTTGAGACAGGGTTACACCGGGGAGCTGTTTTTT.

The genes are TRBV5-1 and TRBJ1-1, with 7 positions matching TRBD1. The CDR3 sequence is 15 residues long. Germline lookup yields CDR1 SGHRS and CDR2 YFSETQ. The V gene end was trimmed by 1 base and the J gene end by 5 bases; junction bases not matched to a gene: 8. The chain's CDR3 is CASSLSTGFTTEAFF. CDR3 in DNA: TGCGCCAGCAGCTTGTCGACAGGGTTTACAACTGAAGCTTTCTTT.

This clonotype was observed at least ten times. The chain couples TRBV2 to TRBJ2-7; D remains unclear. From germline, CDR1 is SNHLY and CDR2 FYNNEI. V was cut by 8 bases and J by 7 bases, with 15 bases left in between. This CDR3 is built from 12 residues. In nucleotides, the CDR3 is TGTGCCAGCCTCGCTGACTTGGGGGAGCAGTACTTC. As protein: CASLADLGEQYF.

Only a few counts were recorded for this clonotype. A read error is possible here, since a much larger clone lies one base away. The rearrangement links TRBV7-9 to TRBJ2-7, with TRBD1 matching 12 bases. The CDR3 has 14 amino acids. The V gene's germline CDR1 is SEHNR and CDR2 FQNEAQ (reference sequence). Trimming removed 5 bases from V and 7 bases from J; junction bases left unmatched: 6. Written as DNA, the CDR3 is TGTGCCAGCAGCGTGGGACAGGGGGCGAAGGAGCAGTACTTC. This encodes CASSVGQGAKEQYF.

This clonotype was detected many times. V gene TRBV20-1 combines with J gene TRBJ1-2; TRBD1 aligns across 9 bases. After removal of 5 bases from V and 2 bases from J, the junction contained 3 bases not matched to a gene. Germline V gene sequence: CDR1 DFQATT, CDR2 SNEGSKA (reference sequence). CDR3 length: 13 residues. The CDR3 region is CSAGDRANYGYTF. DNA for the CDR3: TGCAGTGCTGGGGACAGGGCAAACTATGGCTACACCTTC.

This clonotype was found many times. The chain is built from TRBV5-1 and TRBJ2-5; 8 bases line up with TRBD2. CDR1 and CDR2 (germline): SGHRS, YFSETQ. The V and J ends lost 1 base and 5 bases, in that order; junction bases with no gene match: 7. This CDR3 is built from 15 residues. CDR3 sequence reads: CASSLTAGGRETQYF. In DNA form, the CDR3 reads TGCGCCAGCAGCTTGACGGCGGGGGGCAGGGAGACCCAGTACTTC.

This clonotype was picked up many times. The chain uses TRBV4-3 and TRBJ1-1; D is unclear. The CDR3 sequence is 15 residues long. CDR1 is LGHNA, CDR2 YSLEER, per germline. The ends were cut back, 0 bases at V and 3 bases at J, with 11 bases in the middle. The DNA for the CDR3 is TGCGCCAGCAGCCAAGAACAGCGGAGCTACACTGAAGCTTTCTTT. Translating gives CASSQEQRSYTEAFF.

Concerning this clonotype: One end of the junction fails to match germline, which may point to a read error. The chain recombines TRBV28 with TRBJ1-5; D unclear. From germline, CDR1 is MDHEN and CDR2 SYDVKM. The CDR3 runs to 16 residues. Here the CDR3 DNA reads TGTGACAGCAGTTTACTCCCGGCCGTCTCATACCAACCCCAGCATTTT. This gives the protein CDSSLLPAVSYQPQHF.

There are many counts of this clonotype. As DNA, the CDR3 is TGCGCCAGCAGCTTGGGGATCGGGGTCTCCTACAATGAGCAGTTCTTC. Encoded protein: CASSLGIGVSYNEQFF. The J gene is TRBJ2-1, the V gene TRBV5-1, with D perhaps TRBD2 (5 bases). The CDR3 is 16 residues long. Germline lookup yields CDR1 SGHRS and CDR2 YFSETQ. Trimming removed 0 bases from V and 0 bases from J, with 10 bases in between.